This T cell receptor (beta chain) was sequenced during a study of blood T cell repertoires in COVID-19. Per the original methods: Counts of nucleated cells, estimated from reference gene primer amplification, were obtained. Generated by immunoSEQ multiplex PCR, the TCRdb table keeps only in-frame clones and is missing some. Clone size and the V and J calls come from that table; the DNA yielded D and trimming. The table shows about 50,000 clones, with 75% to 85% occurring only once. This TCR derives from a man aged 35 to 55 with acute or convalescent COVID-19. Sequencing used peripheral blood.

CDR3 coding DNA: TGCGCCAGCAGCATAGGGACAGGGGGCACTGAAGCTTTCTTT. Its protein product is CASSIGTGGTEAFF. The chain has TRBV5-1 and TRBJ1-1; 11 nucleotides match TRBD1. Losses at the gene ends were 4 bases for V and 4 bases for J; bases not matched to a gene: 3. The CDR3 is 14 residues long. CDR1 and CDR2 from the germline V gene are SGHRS and YFSETQ.